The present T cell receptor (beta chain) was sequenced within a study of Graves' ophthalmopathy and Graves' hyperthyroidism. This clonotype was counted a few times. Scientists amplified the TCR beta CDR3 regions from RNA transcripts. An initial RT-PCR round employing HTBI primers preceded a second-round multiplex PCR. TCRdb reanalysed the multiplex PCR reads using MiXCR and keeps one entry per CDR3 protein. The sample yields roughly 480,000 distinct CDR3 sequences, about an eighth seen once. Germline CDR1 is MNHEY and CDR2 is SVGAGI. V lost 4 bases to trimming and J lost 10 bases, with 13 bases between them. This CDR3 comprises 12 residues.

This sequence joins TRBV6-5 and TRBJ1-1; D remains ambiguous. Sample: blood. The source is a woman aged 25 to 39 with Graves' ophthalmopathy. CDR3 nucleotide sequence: TGTGCCAGCAGTTCTCCCCTCGGGCGAGCTTTCTTT. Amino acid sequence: CASSSPLGRAFF.